The source of this TCR beta chain is a study of blood T cell repertoires in COVID-19. Measured with immunoSEQ multiplex PCR; TCRdb has only the in-frame clones, and not every one. The sample carries about 220,000 clones, 80% to 85% recorded once. The sample was peripheral blood. This TCR was recovered from a man aged 30 to 45 with active or convalescent COVID-19.

CDR3 bases: TGCAGAGCGGGGGGGTACAATGAGCAGTTCTTC. Residues: CRAGGYNEQFF. The V call is TRBV20-1, the J call TRBJ2-1; the match to TRBD2 covers 10 bases. Germline V CDR1 and CDR2: DFQATT, SNEGSKA (reference sequence). The CDR3 spans 11 residues.